This T cell receptor beta chain stems from a study of spatial heterogeneity in lung cancer. Study-level results: Counts of expanded alpha and beta TCRs within tumors tracked the tumor nonsynonymous mutation count.

Time point reported: sample taken at primary tumor resection. Untreated early-stage non-small cell lung cancer patients, fewer than 85 in total, were the donors. Tumor, nontumor lung or frozen PBMC supplied whole RNA that was sequenced unsorted. This clonotype was picked up a small number of times. Its antigen is unknown. From the 5' RACE reads, TCRdb called clonotypes with MiXCR, one entry per CDR3 protein. The table shows about 13,000 distinct CDR3 sequences, with roughly 4.6% occurring only once. The clonotype originates from a male donor with early-stage non-small cell lung cancer. The material was lung tumor tissue, obtained at surgery.

The CDR3 DNA sequence: TGTGCCAGCAGCTCCCGGACGGACCTTAACTATGGCTACACCTTC. This gives the protein CASSSRTDLNYGYTF. V gene TRBV13 combines with J gene TRBJ1-2; D call uncertain. CDR1 PRHDT and CDR2 FYEKMQ come from the germline V gene (reference sequence). The CDR3 is 15 amino acids. Deletions cut 4 bases from V and 1 base from J, with 13 bases between.